A single sample gave rise to the 29 T cell receptor beta chains below, sequenced in a study of CD8 T cells in ankylosing spondylitis. Study-level points and caveats: Apparently characteristic of ankylosing spondylitis blood was a TCR beta motif (eight highly homologous variants).

From the 5' RACE reads, TCRdb called clonotypes with MiXCR, one entry per CDR3 protein. The table lists approximately 140,000 distinct CDR3 sequences, 15% to 20% of them singletons, with 25% to 40% in the top ten. For these TCRs, the target antigens are not known. The sequencing input was blood, either unsorted or a sorted T cell fraction (not recorded which). The receptors come from a male donor with ankylosing spondylitis.

This clonotype was seen at least ten times. The gene calls are TRBV24-1 and TRBJ2-6; D remains unclear. Trimming removed 3 bases at V and 0 bases at J, with 8 bases between. The CDR3 length is 16 residues. Germline V CDR1 and CDR2: KGHDR, SFDVKD. CDR3 region: CATSDLRSSGANVLTF. CDR3 bases: TGTGCCACCAGTGATCTTAGGAGCTCTGGGGCCAACGTCCTGACTTTC.

This chain connects TRBV5-1 to TRBJ2-7, with D unresolved. The CDR3 spans 13 residues. Germline lookup yields CDR1 SGHRS and CDR2 YFSETQ. V was shortened by 5 bases and J by 2 bases, with 11 bases between the two germline ends. For the CDR3, the DNA is TGCGCCAGCAGTGTCCAGGAGACCTACGAGCAGTACTTC. Amino acids: CASSVQETYEQYF.

This clonotype was recorded a few times. The V call is TRBV13, the J call TRBJ1-1; TRBD1 matches 8 bases. CDR3 length equals 12 residues. With 6 bases clipped from V and 8 bases from J, the junction kept 5 bases outside the gene matches. The germline V gene encodes CDR1 PRHDT and CDR2 FYEKMQ (reference sequence). This chain's CDR3 is CASRLGQEEAFF. The CDR3 region has the DNA TGTGCCAGCAGACTGGGACAGGAAGAAGCTTTCTTT.

The chain joins TRBV15 to TRBJ1-5, with D unclear. Germline CDR1 reads LNHNV; CDR2 reads YYDKDF (reference sequence). The CDR3 is 15 residues long. Trimming pared 4 bases from V and 5 bases from J, leaving 15 bases between. CDR3: CATSTSARLDQPQHF. Here the CDR3 DNA reads TGTGCCACCAGCACATCGGCCAGGTTAGATCAGCCCCAGCATTTT.

This chain connects TRBV2 to TRBJ2-2, with D uncertain. With 6 bases removed from V and 1 base from J, the gap between germline ends came to 12 bases. The germline gives CDR1 SNHLY, CDR2 FYNNEI. The CDR3 runs 15 residues. CDR3 nucleotide sequence: TGTGCCAGCAGGCACGACACCCTGAACACCGGGGAGCTGTTTTTT. Translated: CASRHDTLNTGELFF.

This clonotype has only a few counts. The V and J genes are TRBV29-1 and TRBJ2-1; no clear D gene. Germline V gives CDR1 SQVTM, CDR2 ANQGSEA. The V gene lost 7 bases and the J gene lost 3 bases, with 4 bases spanning the gap. The CDR3 has 10 amino acids. The CDR3 is CSAGYNEQFF. CDR3 coding DNA: TGCAGCGCCGGCTACAATGAGCAGTTCTTC.

The rearrangement joins TRBV5-6 to TRBJ2-3, with a weak D call TRBD2 (5 bases). V shed 5 bases and J shed 1 base, with 20 bases lying between them. The germline gives CDR1 SGHDT, CDR2 YYEEEE. CDR3 length: 17 residues. The CDR3 region is CASRAGGGVSRTDTQYF. CDR3 DNA: TGTGCCAGCAGAGCTGGAGGCGGAGTCTCTCGCACAGATACGCAGTATTTT.

This clonotype was seen only a few times. Mismatch with germline at one junction end may stem from a read error. This chain links TRBV7-7 with TRBJ2-1; the match to TRBD2 covers 8 bases. The CDR3 has 15 amino acids. Germline CDR1 reads SSHAT; CDR2 reads FNYEAQ (reference sequence). The CDR3 region has the DNA TGTGCTAGCAGCCCCACTAGCGGAAAGAACAATGAGCAGTTCTTC. Translated, it gives CASSPTSGKNNEQFF.

The DNA of the CDR3 is TGTGCCAGCAGCCCCTACATCACAGATACGCAGTATTTT. Its translation: CASSPYITDTQYF. The chain recombines TRBV7-2 with TRBJ2-3; the D is unclear. V was clipped by 5 bases and J by 2 bases, with 8 bases between them. This CDR3 has 13 amino acids. The germline V gene has CDR1 SGHTA and CDR2 FQGNSA.

The chain links TRBV7-9 to TRBJ1-1, with TRBD1 matching 7 bases. Trimming cost V 5 bases and J 1 base; bases outside gene matches: 4. Germline-derived CDR1 and CDR2 are SEHNR and FQNEAQ (reference sequence). This CDR3 region has 14 residues. The CDR3 sequence is CASSTGQENTEAFF. CDR3 sequence (DNA): TGTGCCAGCAGCACCGGACAGGAGAACACTGAAGCTTTCTTT.

The table lists this clonotype with many counts. Here the CDR3 reads CSVEDKTYEQYF. As DNA, the CDR3 is TGCAGCGTTGAAGATAAAACATACGAGCAGTACTTC. The chain couples TRBV29-1 to TRBJ2-7; D remains unclear. V was shortened by 0 bases and J by 4 bases, with 7 bases between the two germline ends. Germline V lookup: CDR1 SQVTM, CDR2 ANQGSEA. CDR3 length: 12 residues.

This clonotype was seen a handful of times. The chain links TRBV10-3 to TRBJ2-5, with 9 bases aligning to TRBD1. The CDR3 runs 14 residues. V dropped 7 bases and J dropped 5; count of bases not matched to a gene: 8. Germline V gene sequence: CDR1 ENHRY, CDR2 SYGVKD. CDR3 DNA: TGTGCCATCAAACGGACAGGGGAGCGTGAGACCCAGTACTTC. It yields the protein CAIKRTGERETQYF.

The J gene is TRBJ1-1, the V gene TRBV11-2, with D perhaps matching TRBD1 (6 bases). In germline, CDR1 is SGHAT, CDR2 FQNNGV. The ends were cut back, 5 bases at V and 6 bases at J, with 10 bases in the middle. The CDR3 runs 12 residues. CDR3 sequence reads: CASSGGGPEAFF. The CDR3 coding sequence is TGTGCCAGCAGCGGGGGGGGGCCTGAAGCTTTCTTT.

The chain carries TRBV11-2 and TRBJ2-2, with D tentatively TRBD1 (6 bases). Trimming removed 1 base at V and 6 bases at J, with 15 bases between. The CDR3 length is 16 residues. Germline-derived CDR1 and CDR2 are SGHAT and FQNNGV. CDR3 in amino acids: CASSLAVTGGAGELFF. The CDR3 nucleotides read TGTGCCAGCAGCTTAGCTGTGACAGGAGGCGCCGGGGAGCTGTTTTTT. The full variable domain, its missing parts supplied by reference TRBV11-2 and TRBJ2-2, is EAGVAQSPRYKIIEKRQSVAFWCNPISGHATLYWYQQILGQGPKLLIQFQNNGVVDDSQLPKDRFSAERLKGVDSTLKIQPAKLEDSAVYLCASSLAVTGGAGELFFGEGSRLTVL.

The table lists this clonotype with a few counts. This chain uses TRBV11-2 with TRBJ1-1; tentatively, D is TRBD1 (5 bases). The CDR3 sequence is 15 residues long. Germline V gene data show CDR1 as SGHAT and CDR2 as FQNNGV. V was clipped by 4 bases and J by 2 bases, with 14 bases between them. The CDR3 region has the DNA TGTGCCAGCAGCTCGCCGAGGGGAGGTAACACTGAAGCTTTCTTT. It is translated as CASSSPRGGNTEAFF.

This clonotype was detected only a few times. The chain has TRBV19 and TRBJ1-2; no reliable D call. V lost 6 bases and J lost 0, with 8 bases in between. The germline gives CDR1 LNHDA, CDR2 SQIVND (reference sequence). This CDR3 is 13 amino acids long. This CDR3 is CASSLIANYGYTF. The CDR3 DNA follows: TGTGCCAGTAGCTTAATAGCTAACTATGGCTACACCTTC.

This clonotype was recorded a few times. The chain couples TRBV7-2 to TRBJ2-7; 12 bases map to TRBD2. V lost 5 bases to trimming and J lost 4 bases; unmatched junction nucleotides: 6. CDR1 SGHTA and CDR2 FQGNSA come from the germline V gene. This CDR3 contains 15 residues. The CDR3 reads CASSHSLAGGYEQYF. In nucleotides, the CDR3 is TGTGCCAGCAGCCATTCACTAGCGGGAGGTTACGAGCAGTACTTC.

This clonotype was observed a handful of times. The chain carries TRBV5-1 and TRBJ2-7; D is undetermined. The CDR3 sequence is 13 residues long. Germline loops: CDR1 SGHRS, CDR2 YFSETQ. The V end was cut by 0 bases, the J end by 3 bases, with 7 bases between. The CDR3 region is CASSLDSLYEQYF. CDR3 in DNA: TGCGCCAGCAGCTTGGACAGTCTCTACGAGCAGTACTTC.

The V call is TRBV6-1, the J call TRBJ1-1; maybe TRBD1 (6 bases). The germline V gene has CDR1 MNHNS and CDR2 SASEGT. Trimming removed 7 bases from V and 2 bases from J, with 14 bases in between. The CDR3 contains 14 residues. The CDR3 DNA reads TGTGCCAGCATGACCGGGACACCAAACACTGAAGCTTTCTTT. It translates to CASMTGTPNTEAFF.

This clonotype has only a few counts. The rearrangement links TRBV7-9 to TRBJ1-2; D is possibly TRBD1 (6 bases). Germline V lookup: CDR1 SEHNR, CDR2 FQNEAQ (reference sequence). With 3 bases removed from V and 1 base from J, the gap between germline ends came to 12 bases. CDR3 length: 15 residues. The CDR3 DNA is TGTGCCAGCAGCTTTTCGGGGACACATAACTATGGCTACACCTTC. It yields the protein CASSFSGTHNYGYTF.

This clonotype was picked up a small number of times. The chain has TRBV6-2 or TRBV6-3 and TRBJ2-7; D possibly corresponds to TRBD2 (7 bases). V was trimmed by 0 bases and J by 2 bases, leaving 11 bases between them. Germline lookup yields CDR1 MNHEY and CDR2 SVGEGT. This CDR3 is 15 amino acids long. The chain's CDR3 is CASSYSGEGAYEQYF. Here the CDR3 DNA reads TGTGCCAGCAGTTACTCTGGGGAGGGGGCCTACGAGCAGTACTTC.

The chain couples TRBV2 to TRBJ1-2; no clear D gene. Trimming removed 6 bases from V and 2 bases from J, with 4 bases in between. Germline values: CDR1 SNHLY, CDR2 FYNNEI. The CDR3 totals 11 residues. Here the CDR3 DNA reads TGTGCCAGCAGGGGGAACTATGGCTACACCTTC. Translation: CASRGNYGYTF.

This clonotype showed up just a few times. J is TRBJ1-2 and V is TRBV7-9; 12 bases line up with TRBD1. Germline-derived CDR1 and CDR2 are SEHNR and FQNEAQ (reference sequence). The CDR3 contains 15 residues. The V segment lost 5 bases and the J segment 8 bases; nucleotides outside the gene matches: 9. The CDR3 sequence is CASSLGQGAPGGYTF. The CDR3 bases are TGTGCCAGCAGCCTGGGACAGGGGGCGCCCGGGGGCTACACCTTC.

This clonotype was counted only a few times. The chain carries TRBV6-5 and TRBJ2-2; 9 bases fit TRBD2. The junction had 6 bases not matched to a gene; V was cut back by 4 bases and J by 6 bases. Germline CDR1 and CDR2: MNHEY and SVGAGI. The CDR3 contains 15 residues. The DNA of the CDR3 is TGTGCCAGCAGTTCCTTAGCGGGAGAGCCCGGGGAGCTGTTTTTT. Its translation: CASSSLAGEPGELFF.

This clonotype was observed once. CDR3 region: CASRSIGGTYNEQFF. CDR3 coding DNA: TGTGCCAGCAGGTCCATTGGGGGGACCTACAATGAGCAGTTCTTC. V gene TRBV28 combines with J gene TRBJ2-1, with D possibly matching TRBD2 (6 bases). The CDR3 runs 15 residues. The germline gives CDR1 MDHEN, CDR2 SYDVKM. The V gene lost 6 bases and the J gene lost 2 bases, with 14 bases spanning the gap. The whole variable domain, remainder taken from reference TRBV28 and TRBJ2-1, is DVKVTQSSRYLVKRTGEKVFLECVQDMDHENMFWYRQDPGLGLRLIYFSYDVKMKEKGDIPEGYSVSREKKERFSLILESASTNQTSMYLCASRSIGGTYNEQFFGPGTRLTVL.

This clonotype occurred many times. V gene TRBV29-1 combines with J gene TRBJ2-1; the match to TRBD1 covers 8 bases. After removal of 2 bases from V and 8 bases from J, the junction contained 11 bases not matched to a gene. CDR1 and CDR2 (germline): SQVTM, ANQGSEA. The CDR3 has 15 residues. The CDR3 nucleotides read TGCAGCGTTGAATTTGTGTCAGGGGGCTGGGATGAGCAGTTCTTC. Translating it yields CSVEFVSGGWDEQFF.

This chain uses TRBV27 with TRBJ2-3; D is undetermined. The germline V gene encodes CDR1 MNHEY and CDR2 SMNVEV (reference sequence). Trimming pared 8 bases from V and 6 bases from J, leaving 15 bases between. This CDR3 has 13 amino acids. The CDR3 loop is CASSTYLGDTQYF. The CDR3 bases are TGTGCCAGCTCAACTTACCTAGGGGATACGCAGTATTTT.

The table lists this clonotype with many counts. J is TRBJ2-1 and V is TRBV12-3 or TRBV12-4, with D perhaps TRBD1 or TRBD2 (5 bases each). V was shortened by 1 base and J by 15 bases, with 19 bases between the two germline ends. This CDR3 is built from 14 residues. The CDR3 nucleotides are TGTGCCAGCAGTTTAGGAAACCGGGGCCCTCGTAGGTTCTTC. It is translated as CASSLGNRGPRRFF.

The chain links TRBV28 to TRBJ2-1; 7 bases are a match to TRBD2. This CDR3 comprises 12 residues. The trim removed 6 bases at V and 8 bases at J, leaving 4 bases unmatched. Per the germline V gene, CDR1 is MDHEN and CDR2 is SYDVKM. The CDR3 DNA reads as TGTGCCAGCAGGGGACGGGGGGATGAGCAGTTCTTC. It yields the protein CASRGRGDEQFF.